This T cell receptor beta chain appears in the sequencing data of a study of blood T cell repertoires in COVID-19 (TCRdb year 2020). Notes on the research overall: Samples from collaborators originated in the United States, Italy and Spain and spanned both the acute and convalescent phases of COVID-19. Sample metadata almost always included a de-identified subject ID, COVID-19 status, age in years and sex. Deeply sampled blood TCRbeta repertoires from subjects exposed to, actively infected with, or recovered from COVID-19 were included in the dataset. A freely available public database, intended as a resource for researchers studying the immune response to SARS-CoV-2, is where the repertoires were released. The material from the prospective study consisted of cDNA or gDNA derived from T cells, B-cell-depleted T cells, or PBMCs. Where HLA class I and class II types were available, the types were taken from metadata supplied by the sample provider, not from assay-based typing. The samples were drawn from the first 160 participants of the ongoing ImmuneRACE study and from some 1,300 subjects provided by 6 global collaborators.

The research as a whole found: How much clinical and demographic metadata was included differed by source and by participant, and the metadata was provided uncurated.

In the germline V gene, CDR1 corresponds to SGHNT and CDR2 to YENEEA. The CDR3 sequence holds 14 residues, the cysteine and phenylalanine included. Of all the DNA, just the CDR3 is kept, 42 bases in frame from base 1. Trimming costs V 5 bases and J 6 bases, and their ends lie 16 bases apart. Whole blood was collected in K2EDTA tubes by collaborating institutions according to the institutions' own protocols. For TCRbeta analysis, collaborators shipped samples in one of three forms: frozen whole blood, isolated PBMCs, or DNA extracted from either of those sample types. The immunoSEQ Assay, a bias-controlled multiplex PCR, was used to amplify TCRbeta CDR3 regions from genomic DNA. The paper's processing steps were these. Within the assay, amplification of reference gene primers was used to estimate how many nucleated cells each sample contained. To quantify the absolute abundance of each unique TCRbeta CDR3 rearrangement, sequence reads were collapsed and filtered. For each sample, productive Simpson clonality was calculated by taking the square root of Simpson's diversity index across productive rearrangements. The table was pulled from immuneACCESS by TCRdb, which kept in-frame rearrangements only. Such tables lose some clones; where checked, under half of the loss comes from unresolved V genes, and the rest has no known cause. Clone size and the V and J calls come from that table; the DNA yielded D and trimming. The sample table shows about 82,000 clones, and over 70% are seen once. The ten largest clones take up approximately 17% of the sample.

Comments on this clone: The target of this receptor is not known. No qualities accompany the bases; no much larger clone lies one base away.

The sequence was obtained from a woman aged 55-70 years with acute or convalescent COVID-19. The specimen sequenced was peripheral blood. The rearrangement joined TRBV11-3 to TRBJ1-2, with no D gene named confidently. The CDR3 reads CASSLSPHRDGYTF. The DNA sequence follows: TGTGCCAGCAGCCTATCGCCACACAGAGATGGCTACACCTTC.